This T cell receptor (beta chain) was sequenced during a study of blood T cell repertoires in COVID-19. Whole-study context: PBMCs, B-cell-depleted T cells, or T cells provided the cDNA or gDNA that made up the material.

The CDR3 totals 14 residues. With 3 bases removed from V and 3 bases from J, the gap between germline ends came to 8 bases. The V gene's germline CDR1 is SGHTA and CDR2 FQGNSA. Profiling relied on immunoSEQ multiplex PCR, and the TCRdb table lists in-frame clones only, not all of them. Found here are 350,000 or so clones, around 90% of them singletons; the top ten hold 3.9%. Sample: peripheral blood. The V call is TRBV7-2, the J call TRBJ1-4, with D perhaps matching TRBD1 (5 bases). The clonotype comes from a woman aged 60 to 75 with COVID-19, enrolled during active disease. The CDR3 region has the DNA TGTGCCAGCAGCTTCGGAGGGGCTAATGAAAAACTGTTTTTT. Amino acids: CASSFGGANEKLFF.